This is a list of T cell receptor beta chains from one sample in a study of shared clonotypes between healthy human individuals. TCRdb's table, derived via immunoSEQ multiplex PCR, lists solely in-frame clones and lacks some. The profile covers more than 1,200,000 clones, with 98% appearing a single time and around 0.33% taken by the ten largest. Sample: naive CD4+ T cells sorted from blood. The source is a man aged 25 to 40 in good health. CDR3s include the opening cysteine and the closing phenylalanine or tryptophan.

V: TRBV5-4
J: TRBJ2-1
CDR3: CASSKTGTIFLHEQFF

V: TRBV9
J: TRBJ1-2
CDR3: CASSARTGGVLDSGYTF

V: TRBV5-1
J: TRBJ1-5
CDR3: CASRAGTLSNQPQHF

V: TRBV11-1
J: TRBJ2-2
CDR3: CASSLGAGPLSGRGGELFF

V: TRBV23-1
J: TRBJ2-7
CDR3: CASSQLGHLLTYEQYF

V: TRBV2
J: TRBJ2-3
CDR3: CASSAAGASTDTQYF

V: TRBV5-6
J: TRBJ2-7
CDR3: CASSVNREGAYEQYF

V: TRBV10-1
J: TRBJ2-7
CDR3: CASSSPFKRGAYEQYF

V: TRBV19
J: TRBJ2-1
CDR3: CASSIQRDNEQFF

V: TRBV10-3
J: TRBJ1-5
CDR3: CAISDGGLGNQPQHF

V: TRBV4-3
J: TRBJ2-2
CDR3: CASSQQTTGELFF

V: TRBV29-1
J: TRBJ2-3
CDR3: CSVTGRSGRTIPSDTQYF

V: TRBV28
J: TRBJ2-7
CDR3: CASKETGEQYF

V: TRBV7-2
J: TRBJ2-7
CDR3: CASSLLAVSYEQYF

V: TRBV5-1
J: TRBJ2-7
CDR3: CASSYTSGSYEQYF

V: TRBV28
J: TRBJ1-1
CDR3: CASTKTGRRDRAFF

V: TRBV18
J: TRBJ2-3
CDR3: CASSLGTSGKDTQYF

V: TRBV19
J: TRBJ2-6
CDR3: CASSIRFGANVLTF

V: TRBV18
J: TRBJ1-5
CDR3: CASSQDLNQPQHF

V: TRBV18
J: TRBJ2-5
CDR3: CASSPPGAKETQYF

V: TRBV6-5
J: TRBJ2-7
CDR3: CASSYSRDIAYEQYF

V: TRBV11-2
J: TRBJ2-5
CDR3: CASSLAVGTQYF

V: TRBV21-1
J: TRBJ1-1
CDR3: CASTDPSGVERDTEAFF

V: TRBV7-2
J: TRBJ2-2
CDR3: CASSLAGVPTGELFF

V: TRBV7-8
J: TRBJ1-1
CDR3: CASSKNQGTNTEAFF

V: TRBV7-2
J: TRBJ2-1
CDR3: CASSLSLDSFSGIFF

V: TRBV6-5
J: TRBJ2-1
CDR3: CASSYRQSYNEQFF

V: TRBV7-6
J: TRBJ2-1
CDR3: CASSRHRRDSANEQFF

V: TRBV5-5
J: TRBJ1-5
CDR3: CASSLVGDFSNQPQHF

V: TRBV5-1
J: TRBJ1-1
CDR3: CASSYEGTSSEAFF

V: TRBV30
J: TRBJ2-7
CDR3: CAWGGGYEQYF

V: TRBV7-7
J: TRBJ2-4
CDR3: CASPRGAKNIQYF

V: TRBV5-1
J: TRBJ2-5
CDR3: CASSLAGGGDETQYF

V: TRBV5-4
J: TRBJ2-4
CDR3: CAIRGPGENIQYF

V: TRBV7-9
J: TRBJ1-1
CDR3: CASSLGDRDSGEAFF

V: TRBV6-1
J: TRBJ2-7
CDR3: CASSEGTDFLKSYEQYF

V: TRBV6-1
J: TRBJ1-5
CDR3: CASSVSNQPQHF

V: TRBV27
J: TRBJ2-2
CDR3: CASSLLTGELFF

V: TRBV5-1
J: TRBJ2-7
CDR3: CASSPGLVRYEQYF

V: TRBV4-2
J: TRBJ2-2
CDR3: CASSQDVRASAGELFF

V: TRBV6-1
J: TRBJ2-3
CDR3: CASSGASGRTADTQYF

V: TRBV9
J: TRBJ2-7
CDR3: CASSEGIPNYEQYF

V: TRBV11-2
J: TRBJ2-1
CDR3: CASSHGTSGDYEQFF